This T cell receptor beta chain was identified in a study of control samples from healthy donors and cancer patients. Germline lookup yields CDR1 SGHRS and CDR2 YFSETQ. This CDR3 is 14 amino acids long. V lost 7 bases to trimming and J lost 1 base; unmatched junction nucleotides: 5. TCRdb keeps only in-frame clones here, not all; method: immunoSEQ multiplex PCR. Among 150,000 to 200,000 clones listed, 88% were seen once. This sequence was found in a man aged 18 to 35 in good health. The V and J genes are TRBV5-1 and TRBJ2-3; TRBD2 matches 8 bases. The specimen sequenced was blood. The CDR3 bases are TGCGCCAGCGACGCGGGGGGCCGCACAGATACGCAGTATTTT. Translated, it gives CASDAGGRTDTQYF.